This entry concerns a single TCR beta chain. Its target is unknown. Using immunoSEQ multiplex PCR, the repertoire was profiled, and TCRdb retains in-frame clones only, with some absent. The table has 2,900 or so clones, roughly 70% seen once. This sample is part of a study of immune cell composition in non-small cell lung cancer. Study-wide context: Most cases were lung adenocarcinoma or squamous cell carcinoma.

Germline loops: CDR1 MNHNY, CDR2 SVGAGI (reference sequence). The CDR3 loop spans 14 amino acids. V was pared by 2 bases and J by 1 base, with 8 bases between. Points from the study as a whole: Tumour-associated clones >0.5% occurred in roughly 30% of adenocarcinomas, about three quarters of squamous. Top 10 clone scores and clonality were higher in squamous than adenocarcinoma.

The sequence was collected from a human donor with non-small cell lung cancer. The rearrangement joins TRBV6-6 to TRBJ1-2; D is perhaps TRBD1 (6 bases). Material: lung tumor tissue. This CDR3 reads CASSYQTGNYGYTF. For the CDR3, the DNA is TGTGCCAGCAGTTACCAGACAGGTAACTATGGCTACACCTTC.